This is a list of T cell receptor beta chains from one sample in a study of T cell repertoires in cytomegalovirus infection. TCRdb processed the reads anew with MiXCR; each CDR3 protein has one entry. The sample gives around 130,000 distinct CDR3 sequences, approximately 8.8% of which show up once; 9.5% to 13% is in the top ten. Sequencing used PBMCs. The receptor source for this set is a human donor in good health (CMV status not recorded). Some clones in this sample may be carry-over from other donors' samples. Both conserved end residues are part of each CDR3. The D gene is left open where the match is weak. Rows give clone size only sometimes, using once, few, many, or a class for an expanded clone.

d_gene | v_gene | abundance | CDR3aa
- | TRBV5-1 | few | CASSLEDRTDTQYF
- | TRBV12-3/TRBV12-4 | - | CASSCPDRPNTEAFF
- | TRBV20-1 | many | CSTGFTIHGNQPQHF
TRBD1 | TRBV28 | many | CASSSRTGVKTEAFF
TRBD2 | TRBV5-1 | many | CASSLVGGTFTYEQYF
- | TRBV19 | many | CASSITRAGTDTQYF
- | TRBV27 | many | CASRGLFSGNTIYF
- | TRBV7-2 | many | CASSQADEQFF
- | TRBV28 | many | CASSWAGSNQPQHF
- | TRBV28 | many | CASRGGTENYGYTF
- | TRBV14 | many | CASSPHTGSNEQFF